This entry is about one T cell receptor (beta chain). Its antigen is still unknown. The authors extracted at least 6 micrograms of total RNA per sample. The record originates from a study of blood T cells in healthy people across ages. Study-level information: Template switching retrieved approximately one barcoded beta molecule for each two T cells.

A second PCR, run for about 6 to 12 cycles, used a sample-barcoded 5' primer plus a J-beta primer mix. MiXCR, applied by TCRdb to the 5' RACE reads, yields one record per CDR3 protein. The sample has over a million distinct CDR3 sequences, around 59% seen once. This CDR3 is built from 15 residues. The V end was cut by 6 bases, the J end by 5 bases, with 19 bases between. Overall study results and limits: Per million T cells, TCR beta diversity dropped roughly linearly as age increased. What prevented conclusive comparison of naive and antigen-experienced cells was that PBMCs were unsorted.

The sample comprised blood. This chain uses TRBV12-3 or TRBV12-4 with TRBJ1-1; D possibly corresponds to TRBD1 (6 bases). This TCR came from a man between 18 and 29 years old in good health. The DNA of the CDR3 is TGTGCCAGCAGCCGTGGTGTGGACAGAAAGACTGAAGCTTTCTTT. Translated, it gives CASSRGVDRKTEAFF.